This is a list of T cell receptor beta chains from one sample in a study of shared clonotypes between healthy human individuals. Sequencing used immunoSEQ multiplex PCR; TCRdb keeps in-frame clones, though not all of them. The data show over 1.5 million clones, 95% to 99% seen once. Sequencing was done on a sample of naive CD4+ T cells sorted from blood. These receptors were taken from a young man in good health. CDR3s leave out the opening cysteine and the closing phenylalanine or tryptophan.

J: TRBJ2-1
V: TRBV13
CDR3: ASRDTSRYEQF

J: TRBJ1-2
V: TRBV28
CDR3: ASSLPTGGRSGYT

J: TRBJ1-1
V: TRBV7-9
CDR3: ASSFTVNGNTEAF

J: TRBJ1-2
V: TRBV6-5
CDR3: ASRDRGTNYGYT

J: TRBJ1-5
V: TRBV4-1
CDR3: ASSHSDRGNQPQH

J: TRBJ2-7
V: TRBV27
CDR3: ASSLSAGHSYEQY

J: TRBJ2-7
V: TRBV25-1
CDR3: ASSSLRDQSYEQY

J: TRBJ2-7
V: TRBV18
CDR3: ASSPSDEQY

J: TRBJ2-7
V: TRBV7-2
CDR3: ASSFAGTSTY

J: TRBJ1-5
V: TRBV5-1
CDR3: ASSFSGGNQPQH

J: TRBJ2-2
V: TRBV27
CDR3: ASSPAGGTGELF

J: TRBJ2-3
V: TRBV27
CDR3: ASSFLFLGGTDTQY

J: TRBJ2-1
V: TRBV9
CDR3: ASSTAGLAGGNEQF

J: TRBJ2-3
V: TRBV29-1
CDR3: SVASSSGSSTDTQY

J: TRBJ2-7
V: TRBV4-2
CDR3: ASSQDLAGAPYEQY

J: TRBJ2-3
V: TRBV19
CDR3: ASSFADTQY

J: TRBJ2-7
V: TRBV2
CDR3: ASIISGSGYEQY

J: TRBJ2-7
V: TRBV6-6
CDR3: ASSPRGTATYEQY

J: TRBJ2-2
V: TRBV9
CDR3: ASSVALADTGELF

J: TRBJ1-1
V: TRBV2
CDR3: ASSIVGVGTEAF

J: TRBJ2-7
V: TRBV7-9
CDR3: ASSAGQANSYEQY

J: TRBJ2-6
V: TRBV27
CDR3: ASSLQEANVLT

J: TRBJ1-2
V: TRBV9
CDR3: ASSVFPLNYGYT

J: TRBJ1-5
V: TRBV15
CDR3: ATSRDVRRGPQH

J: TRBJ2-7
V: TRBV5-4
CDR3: ASSLGQGSNEQY

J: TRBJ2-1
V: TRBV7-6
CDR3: ASSLTLAGLNEQF

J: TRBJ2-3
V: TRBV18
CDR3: ASSPNHGTSTDTQY

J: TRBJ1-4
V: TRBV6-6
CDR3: ASSYPGENEKLF

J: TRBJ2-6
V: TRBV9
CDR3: ASSPTGANVLT

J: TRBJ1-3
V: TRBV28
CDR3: ASSARTGALLSGNTIY

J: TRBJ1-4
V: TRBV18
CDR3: ASSPQRTGLEKLF

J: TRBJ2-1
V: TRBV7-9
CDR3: ASSQELGQF

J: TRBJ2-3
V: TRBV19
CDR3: ATRRTSGRRGTDTQY

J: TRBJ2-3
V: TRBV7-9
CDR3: ASSLAGADTQY

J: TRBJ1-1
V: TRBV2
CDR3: ASSPTGSLNTEAF

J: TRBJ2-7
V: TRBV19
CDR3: ASSKRRGYEQY

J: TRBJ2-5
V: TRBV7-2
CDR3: ASSLGSGETQY

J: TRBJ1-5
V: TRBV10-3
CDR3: ASKGTGDQPQH

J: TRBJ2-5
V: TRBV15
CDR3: ATSREPASGAPGETQY

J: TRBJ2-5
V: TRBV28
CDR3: ASSYVLETQY

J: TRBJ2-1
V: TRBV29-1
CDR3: SAKSGFGDEQF

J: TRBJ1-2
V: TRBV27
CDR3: ASSPQTGRYGYT

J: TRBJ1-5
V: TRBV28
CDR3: AGGWPQH

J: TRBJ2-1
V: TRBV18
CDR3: ASSPLTATYNEQF

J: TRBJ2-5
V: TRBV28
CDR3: ASSLRTGRISQY

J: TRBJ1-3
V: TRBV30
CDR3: AWGAGNTIY

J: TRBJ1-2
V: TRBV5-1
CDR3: ASSPYKSGDYGYT

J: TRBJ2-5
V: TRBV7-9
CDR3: ASSYDSSQETQY

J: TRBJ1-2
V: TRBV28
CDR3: ASSSSWEGGYT

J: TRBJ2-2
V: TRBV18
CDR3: ASSPGLEVTGELF

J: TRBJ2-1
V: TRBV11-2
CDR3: ASSWTALFSYNEQF

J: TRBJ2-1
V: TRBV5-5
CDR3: ASSLEGQGAYNEQF

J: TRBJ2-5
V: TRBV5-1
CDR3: ASSPGLAEETQY

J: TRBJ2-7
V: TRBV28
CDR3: ASSLIIPTVPYEQY

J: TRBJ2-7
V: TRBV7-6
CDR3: ASSLVPDSYEQY